Listed here are 7 T cell receptor beta chains from one sample, sequenced in a study of blood T cells in healthy people across ages. Alongside a J-beta primer mix, a sample-barcoded 5' primer served in a second PCR lasting about 7 to 12 cycles. TCRdb re-called the 5' RACE reads with MiXCR, one entry per CDR3 protein. The sample includes 1.5 million to 2 million distinct CDR3 sequences, approximately 40% of them seen just once. Material: blood. The source is a human donor in good health.

The rearrangement uses TRBV19 and TRBJ2-3; 8 nucleotides match TRBD1. CDR1 and CDR2 (germline): LNHDA, SQIVND (reference sequence). This CDR3 is 16 amino acids long. With V trimmed by 5 bases and J by 8 bases, 15 bases remained unmatched. The CDR3 sequence: CASSPWTGPSRATQYF. The CDR3 bases are TGTGCCAGTAGTCCATGGACAGGGCCTAGTCGGGCTACGCAGTATTTT.

With respect to this clonotype: This may be a read error, as it is one base from a much larger clone. The chain uses TRBV10-3 and TRBJ2-3, with D uncertain. V lost 1 base to trimming and J lost 0 bases, with 2 bases between them. This CDR3 has 13 amino acids. CDR1 is ENHRY and CDR2 is SYGVKD in the germline V gene. In DNA form, the CDR3 reads TGTGCCATCAGTGAGTTCAGCACAGATACGCAGTATTTT. Encoded protein: CAISEFSTDTQYF.

A few counts support this clonotype. The CDR3, as DNA: TGTGCCAGCAGCTTAGGACGGAGTTCTTCCTACGAGCAGTACTTC. It codes for CASSLGRSSSYEQYF. The rearrangement links TRBV7-2 to TRBJ2-4; no reliable D call. The J call may be incorrect, as the DNA end agrees better with TRBJ2-7. The germline V gene encodes CDR1 SGHTA and CDR2 FQGNSA. This CDR3 is built from 15 residues.

This clonotype was seen a handful of times. V and J are TRBV11-2 and TRBJ2-7; D might be TRBD1 or TRBD2, each matching 5 bases. This CDR3 has 16 residues. Germline CDR1 is SGHAT and CDR2 is FQNNGV. Trimming removed 7 bases at V and 0 bases at J, with 19 bases between. The chain's CDR3 is CASTLYGGPTSYEQYF. The CDR3 bases are TGTGCCAGCACCCTTTATGGGGGACCCACCTCCTACGAGCAGTACTTC.

The chain joins TRBV30 to TRBJ1-2, with D unresolved. The V end lost 2 bases, the J end lost 4 bases, and 8 bases lay between the germline ends. CDR3 length: 12 residues. The germline gives CDR1 GTSNPN, CDR2 SVGIG (reference sequence). CDR3 loop: CAWSFRSYGYTF. CDR3 in DNA: TGTGCCTGGAGTTTCAGGTCCTATGGCTACACCTTC.

The rearrangement joins TRBV2 to TRBJ2-7, with 9 bases aligning to TRBD1. V dropped 4 bases and J dropped 0; count of bases not matched to a gene: 4. Germline V lookup: CDR1 SNHLY, CDR2 FYNNEI. The CDR3 consists of 15 residues. The DNA of the CDR3 is TGTGCCAGCAGTGGCTGGGACAGGGACTCCTACGAGCAGTACTTC. It is translated as CASSGWDRDSYEQYF.

The rearrangement joins TRBV7-2 to TRBJ2-4; D may be TRBD1 or TRBD2 (5 bases each). V was pared by 5 bases and J by 11 bases, with 10 bases between. Germline values: CDR1 SGHTA, CDR2 FQGNSA. The CDR3 covers 11 residues. The DNA for the CDR3 is TGTGCCAGCAGCGCCCTGGGGGTTCAGTACTTC. Its translation: CASSALGVQYF. The complete variable domain, with remaining parts taken from reference TRBV7-2 and TRBJ2-4, reads GAGVSQSPSNKVTEKGKDVELRCDPISGHTALYWYRQSLGQGLEFLIYFQGNSAPDKSGLPSDRFSAERTGGSVSTLTIQRTQQEDSAVYLCASSALGVQYFGAGTRLSVL.